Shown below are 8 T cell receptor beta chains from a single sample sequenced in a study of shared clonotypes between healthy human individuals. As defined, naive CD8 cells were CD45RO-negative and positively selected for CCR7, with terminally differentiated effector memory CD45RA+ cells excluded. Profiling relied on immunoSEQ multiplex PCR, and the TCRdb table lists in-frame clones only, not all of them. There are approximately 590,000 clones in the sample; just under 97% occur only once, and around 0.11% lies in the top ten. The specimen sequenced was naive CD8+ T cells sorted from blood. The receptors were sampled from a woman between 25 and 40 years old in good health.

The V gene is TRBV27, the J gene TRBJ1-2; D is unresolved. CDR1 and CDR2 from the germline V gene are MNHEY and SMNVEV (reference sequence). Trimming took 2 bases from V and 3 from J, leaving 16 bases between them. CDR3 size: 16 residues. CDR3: CASSLGTAPGYYGYTF. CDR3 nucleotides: TGTGCCAGCAGTTTAGGCACCGCCCCAGGCTACTATGGCTACACCTTC.

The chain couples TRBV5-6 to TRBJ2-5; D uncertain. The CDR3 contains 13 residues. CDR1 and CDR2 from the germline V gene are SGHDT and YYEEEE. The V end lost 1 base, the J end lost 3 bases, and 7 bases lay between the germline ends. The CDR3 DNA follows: TGTGCCAGCAGCTTGTATGGAAAAGAGACCCAGTACTTC. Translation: CASSLYGKETQYF.

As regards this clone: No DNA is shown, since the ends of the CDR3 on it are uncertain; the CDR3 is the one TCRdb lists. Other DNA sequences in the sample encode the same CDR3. The CDR3 loop reads CASSFLENTEAFF. V is TRBV28 and J is TRBJ1-1. The CDR3 has 13 residues if both end residues are counted. The germline CDR1 and CDR2 sequences are MDHEN and SYDVKM.

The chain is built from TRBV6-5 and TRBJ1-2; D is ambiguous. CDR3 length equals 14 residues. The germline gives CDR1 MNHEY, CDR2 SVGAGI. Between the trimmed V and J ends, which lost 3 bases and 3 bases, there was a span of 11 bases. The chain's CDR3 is CASSYNGGHYGYTF. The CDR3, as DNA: TGTGCCAGCAGTTATAATGGTGGGCACTATGGCTACACCTTC.

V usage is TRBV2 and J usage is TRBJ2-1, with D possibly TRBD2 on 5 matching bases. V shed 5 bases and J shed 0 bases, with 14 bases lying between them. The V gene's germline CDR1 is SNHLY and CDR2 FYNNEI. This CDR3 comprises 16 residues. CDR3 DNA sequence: TGTGCCAGCAGTACACCTAGGAGGAGCTCCTACAATGAGCAGTTCTTC. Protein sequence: CASSTPRRSSYNEQFF.

The CDR3 DNA reads as TGTGCCAGCAGTATTCTTGCGGGAGGGAGCCACAATGAGCAGTTCTTC. Its translation is CASSILAGGSHNEQFF. V and J are TRBV28 and TRBJ2-1; 9 bases are a match to TRBD2. This CDR3 has 16 residues. Unmatched junction bases numbered 10, after V lost 5 bases and J lost 5 bases. CDR1 and CDR2 from the germline V gene are MDHEN and SYDVKM.

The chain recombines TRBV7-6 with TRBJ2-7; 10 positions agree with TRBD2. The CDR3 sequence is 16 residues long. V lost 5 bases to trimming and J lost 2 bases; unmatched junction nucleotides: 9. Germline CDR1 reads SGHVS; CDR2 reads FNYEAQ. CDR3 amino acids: CASSHDLAGGTYEQYF. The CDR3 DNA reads TGTGCCAGCAGCCATGATTTAGCGGGAGGTACCTACGAGCAGTACTTC.

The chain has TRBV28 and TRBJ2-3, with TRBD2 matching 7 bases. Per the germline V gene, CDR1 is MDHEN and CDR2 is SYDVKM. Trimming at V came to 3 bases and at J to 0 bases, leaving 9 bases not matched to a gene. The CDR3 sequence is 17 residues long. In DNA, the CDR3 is TGTGCCAGCAGTTTTCCCCCTAGCGGATCTAGCACAGATACGCAGTATTTT. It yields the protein CASSFPPSGSSTDTQYF.